This is a list of T cell receptor beta chains from one sample in a study of cytomegalovirus exposure and HLA in healthy donors. Assay used: immunoSEQ multiplex PCR; TCRdb lists only in-frame clones, some missing. The table records approximately 190,000 clones, 84% of them present only once. Material for sequencing was PBMCs. The receptors were sampled from a woman aged 45-65 years in good health and CMV-seropositive. CDR3s include the opening cysteine and the closing phenylalanine or tryptophan. The D gene is left open where the match is weak. The listing skips clone size in some rows; elsewhere it reads once, few, many or a size class.

size	D	V	J	CDR3	DNA
once	-	TRBV6-1	TRBJ2-7	CASRGLYF	TGTGCCAGCAGGGGACTTTACTTC
-	-	TRBV28	TRBJ2-6	CASSPTTSGANVLTF	TGTGCCAGCAGCCCAACTACCTCTGGGGCCAACGTCCTGACTTTC
-	TRBD1	TRBV5-6	TRBJ1-1	CASSPQGARNTEAFF	TGTGCCAGCAGCCCCCAGGGGGCCAGGAACACTGAAGCTTTCTTT
-	TRBD1	TRBV27	TRBJ2-2	CASRDTDRGLTGELFF	TGTGCCAGCCGCGACACGGACAGGGGCCTTACCGGGGAGCTGTTTTTT
once	-	TRBV5-1	TRBJ1-1	CASSSDRLNTEAFF	TGCGCCAGCAGCTCAGACAGGCTGAACACTGAAGCTTTCTTT
-	-	TRBV7-9	TRBJ2-2	CSSSLGGLTINTGELFF	TGTTCCAGCAGCTTAGGGGGACTAACGATAAACACCGGGGAGCTGTTTTTT
-	-	TRBV7-3	TRBJ2-3	CASSSRGATDTQYF	TGTGCCAGCAGCTCCCGGGGGGCCACAGATACGCAGTATTTT
-	-	TRBV11-2	TRBJ2-1	CASSLSGFYNEQFF	TGTGCCAGCAGCTTGAGCGGGTTCTACAATGAGCAGTTCTTC
-	-	TRBV28	TRBJ2-5	CASRPPLGTQETQYF	TGTGCCAGCAGGCCCCCCCTTGGGACTCAAGAGACCCAGTACTTC
-	TRBD1	TRBV28	TRBJ2-7	CASSSGQGSEQYF	TGTGCCAGCAGCTCTGGACAGGGCAGCGAGCAGTACTTC
-	TRBD1	TRBV5-4	TRBJ1-1	CASSPGGDRGQAFF	TGTGCCAGCAGCCCCGGAGGGGACAGGGGGCAAGCTTTCTTT
-	TRBD1	TRBV6-5	TRBJ2-7	CASSLTGASGYEQYF	TGTGCCAGCAGTTTGACAGGGGCATCGGGCTACGAGCAGTACTTC
-	TRBD1	TRBV6-4	TRBJ1-2	CASSPGQGNYGYTF	TGTGCCAGCAGTCCGGGACAGGGGAACTATGGCTACACCTTC
-	-	TRBV9	TRBJ2-1	CASNPWGGQSSYNEQFF	TGTGCCAGCAACCCTTGGGGGGGCCAAAGCTCCTACAATGAGCAGTTCTTC
-	-	TRBV7-6	TRBJ2-3	CASSLGFRGTDTQYF	TGTGCCAGCAGCTTAGGGTTCCGGGGAACAGATACGCAGTATTTT
-	-	TRBV19	TRBJ1-1	CASSMGWGQDRMNTEAFF	TGTGCCAGTAGTATGGGGTGGGGCCAGGACCGAATGAACACTGAAGCTTTCTTT
-	-	TRBV6-7	TRBJ2-7	CASSYRKITGHPIYEQYF	TGTGCCAGCAGTTACAGAAAAATAACGGGACACCCTATCTACGAGCAGTACTTC
-	-	TRBV5-6	TRBJ1-4	CASSLTGETANEKLFF	TGTGCCAGCAGCCTGACCGGGGAGACGGCTAATGAAAAACTGTTTTTT
-	TRBD2	TRBV15	TRBJ2-3	CATSSWGRGLASDTQYF	TGTGCCACCAGCAGTTGGGGCCGGGGACTAGCGTCAGATACGCAGTATTTT
-	TRBD1	TRBV7-2	TRBJ2-7	CASSRDRGREQYF	TGTGCCAGCAGCCGGGACAGGGGGCGCGAGCAGTACTTC
-	-	TRBV6-5	TRBJ2-2	CASSYIPGNTGELFF	TGTGCCAGCAGTTATATCCCGGGAAACACCGGGGAGCTGTTTTTT
-	-	TRBV4-1	TRBJ1-6	CASSQDIRTESSPLHF	TGCGCCAGCAGCCAAGATATACGCACTGAGAGTTCGCCCCTCCACTTT
-	TRBD1	TRBV30	TRBJ1-2	CAWNHLTGSNGYTF	TGTGCCTGGAACCACTTGACAGGGAGCAATGGCTACACCTTC
-	TRBD1	TRBV5-4	TRBJ1-2	CASSLTGGGYGYTF	TGTGCCAGCAGCTTGACAGGGGGCGGCTATGGCTACACCTTC
-	TRBD1	TRBV11-2	TRBJ1-2	CASSFPGQGANYGYTF	TGTGCCAGCAGCTTCCCGGGACAGGGGGCGAACTATGGCTACACCTTC
few	TRBD1	TRBV5-1	TRBJ2-7	CASSSGGDRVHEQYF	TGCGCCAGCAGCTCTGGAGGGGACAGGGTCCACGAGCAGTACTTC
-	-	TRBV7-3	TRBJ2-3	CASSINRESDTQYF	TGTGCCAGCAGCATAAACAGGGAATCAGATACGCAGTATTTT
-	-	TRBV4-2	TRBJ1-5	CASSQEGASNQPQHF	TGTGCCAGCAGCCAAGAAGGGGCAAGCAATCAGCCCCAGCATTTT
-	TRBD2	TRBV7-9	TRBJ2-3	CASSLGQRGGTDTQYF	TGTGCCAGCAGCTTAGGTCAGCGGGGGGGCACAGATACGCAGTATTTT
-	-	TRBV7-3	TRBJ2-1	CASSLSSSGEQFF	TGTGCCAGCAGCTTAAGTAGCAGTGGTGAGCAGTTCTTC
-	-	TRBV6-5	TRBJ1-5	CASSYSRRENQPQHF	TGTGCCAGCAGTTACTCGAGACGGGAGAATCAGCCCCAGCATTTT
-	TRBD2	TRBV4-1	TRBJ2-2	CASSQDWAGDTGELFF	TGCGCCAGCAGCCAAGATTGGGCGGGGGACACCGGGGAGCTGTTTTTT
-	TRBD1	TRBV5-1	TRBJ1-1	CASSLETGAATEAFF	TGCGCCAGCAGCTTGGAGACAGGGGCTGCGACTGAAGCTTTCTTT
-	-	TRBV14	TRBJ2-3	CASSREGTDTQYF	TGTGCCAGCAGCCGCGAAGGCACAGATACGCAGTATTTT
-	TRBD1	TRBV6-6	TRBJ1-1	CASSSHRGQGGTEAFF	TGTGCCAGCAGTTCCCACAGGGGACAGGGTGGCACTGAAGCTTTCTTT
few	TRBD2	TRBV5-1	TRBJ2-7	CASSLAGGGGYEQYF	TGCGCCAGCAGCTTGGCCGGGGGGGGAGGCTACGAGCAGTACTTC
-	TRBD2	TRBV18	TRBJ2-1	CASSPSSGGVGEQFF	TGTGCCAGCTCACCTTCTAGCGGGGGGGTCGGTGAGCAGTTCTTC
-	-	TRBV5-1	TRBJ1-4	CASSLGHDEKLFF	TGCGCCAGCAGCTTGGGACACGATGAAAAACTGTTTTTT
once	TRBD2	TRBV2	TRBJ2-7	CASSESPLGAGGSYEQYF	TGTGCCAGCAGTGAAAGCCCTCTAGGCGCGGGAGGTTCCTACGAGCAGTACTTC
-	TRBD1	TRBV27	TRBJ1-3	CASSPVPSGTGGRRGSGNTIYF	TGTGCCAGCAGTCCAGTGCCTTCCGGGACAGGGGGCCGACGGGGCTCTGGAAACACCATATATTTT
-	TRBD2	TRBV5-1	TRBJ2-2	CASSLRLAGGPGELFF	TGCGCCAGCAGCTTGAGACTAGCGGGGGGGCCCGGGGAGCTGTTTTTT
-	-	TRBV6-6	TRBJ2-3	CATTAAGRDTQYF	TGTGCCACCACCGCGGCGGGGCGGGATACGCAGTATTTT
-	-	TRBV5-4	TRBJ2-7	CASSPPDHRTEYEQYF	TGTGCCAGCAGCCCGCCCGACCATAGGACAGAATACGAGCAGTACTTC
-	-	TRBV6-5	TRBJ1-2	CASSYRGENYGYTF	TGTGCCAGCAGTTACAGGGGCGAAAACTATGGCTACACCTTC
-	-	TRBV7-2	TRBJ2-5	CASSLGASYETQYF	TGTGCCAGCAGCTTAGGGGCTAGCTACGAGACCCAGTACTTC
few	TRBD2	TRBV19	TRBJ2-3	CASSSLAGAFTDTQYF	TGTGCCAGTAGTTCCCTAGCGGGGGCCTTCACAGATACGCAGTATTTT
-	-	TRBV2	TRBJ2-3	CASSSNTDTQYF	TGTGCCAGCAGCTCTAACACAGATACGCAGTATTTT
few	-	TRBV6-5	TRBJ2-7	CASSLHINSYEQYF	TGTGCCAGCAGTCTTCACATAAACTCCTACGAGCAGTACTTC